A single T cell receptor (beta chain) is shown here with its context. These data belong to a study of blood T cell repertoires in COVID-19. Germline V gene sequence: CDR1 SGHDT, CDR2 YYEEEE. J was trimmed by 1 base and V by 5 bases; bases with no gene match: 4. This CDR3 contains 14 residues. Assay used: immunoSEQ multiplex PCR; TCRdb lists only in-frame clones, some missing. The sample has roughly 250,000 clones, 75% to 95% seen once. Sequenced: peripheral blood. The TCR originated in a person aged 18-30 years with COVID-19, enrolled during active disease. V gene TRBV5-6 combines with J gene TRBJ1-1; 8 bases match TRBD1. CDR3 coding DNA: TGTGCCAGCAGGGCGACAGGGGCGAACACTGAAGCTTTCTTT. As protein: CASRATGANTEAFF.